This T cell receptor (beta chain) stems from a study of blood T cell repertoires in COVID-19. Study-level background: T cells, B-cell-depleted T cells, or PBMCs supplied cDNA or gDNA.

The protocol was immunoSEQ multiplex PCR, while the TCRdb copy is restricted to in-frame clones and leaves out a portion. The profile shows fewer than 90,000 clones, around 90% of them singletons. The sample holds a few counts of this clone. Trimming at V came to 7 bases and at J to 6 bases, leaving 4 bases not matched to a gene. Germline loops: CDR1 SNHLY, CDR2 FYNNEI. This CDR3 is 13 amino acids long. This receptor was obtained from a human donor in a cohort sampled during active COVID-19. This chain uses TRBV2 with TRBJ1-5, with 9 bases matching TRBD1. Sequencing was performed on peripheral blood. DNA of the CDR3: TGTGCCAGCACTAGACAGGGGGGTCAGCCCCAGCATTTT. It yields the protein CASTRQGGQPQHF.